Listed here are 17 T cell receptor beta chains from one sample, sequenced in a study of CD4 and CD8 cells across lung adenocarcinoma regions. In TCRdb, the PCR reads were re-called with MiXCR into one record per CDR3 protein. The table includes 9,000 to 13,000 distinct CDR3 sequences, less than 70% detected once. Sequencing was done on a sample of CD4+ T cells from the center of a lung tumor. These receptors all stem from a male donor with lung adenocarcinoma. The CD4 and CD8 labels of this study may be unreliable.

The chain combines TRBV27 with TRBJ2-1, with 7 bases identical to TRBD2. The CDR3 extends over 11 amino acids. J gave up 15 bases and V 5 bases, and 7 bases lay outside the gene matches. CDR1 is MNHEY, CDR2 SMNVEV, per germline (reference sequence). The CDR3 spells CASSELASLFF. For the CDR3, the DNA is TGTGCCAGCAGTGAACTAGCGTCCCTGTTCTTC.

This clonotype counts as medium-sized. The chain is built from TRBV6-1 and TRBJ1-2, with D maybe TRBD1 (6 bases). With 3 bases removed from V and 7 bases from J, the gap between germline ends came to 9 bases. CDR3 length equals 12 residues. Germline V gene lookup returns CDR1 MNHNS and CDR2 SASEGT. CDR3 coding DNA: TGTGCCAGCAGTGAGAACAGGGTTGGCTACACCTTC. It translates to CASSENRVGYTF.

This clonotype came up a few times. The chain is built from TRBV7-9 and TRBJ2-1; maybe TRBD1 (6 bases). The tail of the sequence fits TRBJ2-7 better, so the J call may be wrong. CDR3 length: 13 amino acids. Germline V gene sequence: CDR1 SEHNR, CDR2 FQNEAQ (reference sequence). CDR3 nucleotide sequence: TGTGCCAGCAGCGAGACAGGAGCCTACGAGCAGTACTTC. It specifies CASSETGAYEQYF.

This clonotype was detected a few times. The CDR3 reads CASSQNRGLVNEQFF. The CDR3 nucleotides read TGTGCCAGCAGTCAAAACAGGGGGCTAGTCAATGAGCAGTTCTTC. The V gene is TRBV6-1, the J gene TRBJ1-2, with TRBD1 identical over 9 bases. The J call could be wrong; TRBJ2-1 is a better fit for the DNA end. CDR3 length: 15 amino acids. The germline V gene encodes CDR1 MNHNS and CDR2 SASEGT.

The chain recombines TRBV6-5 with TRBJ2-2; no clear D gene. The CDR3 sequence is 14 residues long. Germline CDR1 MNHEY, CDR2 SVGAGI. The V gene lost 2 bases and the J gene lost 7 bases, with 11 bases spanning the gap. This chain's CDR3 is CASSYTTGRGELFF. The CDR3 DNA reads as TGTGCCAGCAGTTACACGACTGGCCGCGGGGAGCTGTTTTTT.

The chain employs TRBV4-3 and TRBJ2-6; D unresolved. V gave up 4 bases and J gave up 0 bases, with 7 bases separating them. The CDR3 is made up of 15 amino acids. Germline CDR1 is LGHNA and CDR2 is YSLEER. CDR3 region: CASSPQISGANVLTF. Here the CDR3 DNA reads TGCGCCAGCAGCCCCCAGATCTCTGGGGCCAACGTCCTGACTTTC.

In this sample, this clonotype is medium-sized. The chain uses TRBV10-2 and TRBJ2-5; TRBD2 agrees at 14 bases. The J call may not be correct, given that the DNA end is closer to TRBJ2-7. Germline V gives CDR1 WSHSY, CDR2 SAAADI. This CDR3 is built from 15 residues. As DNA, the CDR3 is TGCGCCAGCAGTCCCGGGACTAGCGGGAGCGACGAGCAGTACTTC. Protein: CASSPGTSGSDEQYF.

A few counts support this clonotype. The chain has TRBV27 and TRBJ1-6; weak D call: TRBD1 (6 bases). The CDR3 has 16 amino acids. V dropped 4 bases and J dropped 3 bases, with 13 bases sitting between them. In germline, CDR1 is MNHEY, CDR2 SMNVEV (reference sequence). CDR3 amino acids: CASSSRGQNYNSPLHF. The CDR3 nucleotides read TGTGCCAGCAGTTCGCGAGGACAGAACTATAATTCACCCCTCCACTTT.

Note on this clonotype: No conserved phenylalanine or tryptophan is present at the end of the CDR3, so a read error is the likely explanation. The CDR3 DNA reads TGTGCCAGCAATTCCGGGACTAGCGCGGGAGCCCGTTCTGAGCAGTTCTTA. Residues: CASNSGTSAGARSEQFL. The rearrangement uses TRBV6-2 or TRBV6-3 and TRBJ2-1, with 10 bases fitting TRBD2. This CDR3 contains 17 residues. Unmatched junction bases numbered 18, after V lost 7 bases and J lost 9 bases. Per germline, CDR1 MNHEY and CDR2 SVGEGT.

By sample fraction, this clonotype is medium-sized. The chain recombines TRBV6-1 with TRBJ2-1; D remains unclear. This CDR3 region has 13 residues. Trimming took 6 bases from V and 4 from J, leaving 10 bases between them. The germline V gene has CDR1 MNHNS and CDR2 SASEGT. The CDR3 loop is CASRLGNYNEQFF. The CDR3 DNA sequence: TGTGCCAGCAGGCTGGGAAATTACAATGAGCAGTTCTTC.

This clonotype was recorded a few times. The CDR3 sequence: CASSAQLAGEYNEQFF. The CDR3 bases are TGCGCCAGCAGCGCACAACTAGCGGGGGAATACAATGAGCAGTTCTTC. The gene calls are TRBV4-3 and TRBJ2-1; TRBD2 matches 11 bases. Trimming removed 5 bases from V and 4 bases from J; junction bases left unmatched: 7. Germline V gene sequence: CDR1 LGHNA, CDR2 YSLEER. This CDR3 contains 16 residues.

The V and J genes are TRBV6-1 and TRBJ2-3, with a weak D call TRBD2 (5 bases). Germline V CDR1 and CDR2: MNHNS, SASEGT. Trimming removed 2 bases from V and 3 bases from J, with 9 bases in between. CDR3 length equals 14 residues. The CDR3 sequence: CASSESRETDTQYF. The CDR3 bases are TGTGCCAGCAGTGAATCGAGGGAGACAGATACGCAGTATTTT.

This clonotype has at least ten counts. The chain couples TRBV20-1 to TRBJ2-1; D possibly corresponds to TRBD2 (5 bases). Germline CDR1 is DFQATT and CDR2 is SNEGSKA (reference sequence). V gave up 8 bases and J gave up 9 bases, with 26 bases separating them. The CDR3 has 15 amino acids. DNA of the CDR3: TGCAGTACTACTCTAGACATACGGGGTTCTGGTGAGCAGTTCTTC. Amino acid sequence: CSTTLDIRGSGEQFF.

V and J are TRBV6-5 and TRBJ1-2; D is perhaps TRBD1 (5 bases). The V end lost 2 bases, the J end lost 4 bases, and 5 bases lay between the germline ends. The CDR3 loop spans 12 amino acids. Germline lookup yields CDR1 MNHEY and CDR2 SVGAGI. The CDR3 protein is CASSYQGYGYTF. The CDR3 DNA follows: TGTGCCAGCAGTTACCAGGGCTATGGCTACACCTTC.

This clonotype was picked up many times. The chain is built from TRBV6-5 and TRBJ2-1; 14 nucleotides match TRBD2. The V segment lost 0 bases and the J segment 9 bases; nucleotides outside the gene matches: 4. Germline lookup yields CDR1 MNHEY and CDR2 SVGAGI. The CDR3 extends over 16 amino acids. DNA of the CDR3: TGTGCCAGCAGTTACTCGGGACTAGCGGGAGAGTTTGAGCAGTTCTTC. Encoded protein: CASSYSGLAGEFEQFF.

The table lists this clonotype with a few counts. This sequence joins TRBV9 and TRBJ2-2; possible D gene TRBD1, 6 bases. Trimming removed 4 bases at V and 4 bases at J, with 23 bases between. This CDR3 is built from 18 residues. CDR1 is SGDLS, CDR2 YYNGEE, per germline. CDR3 region: CASSPHGAGDMGTGELFF. For the CDR3, the DNA is TGTGCCAGCAGCCCCCATGGGGCAGGGGATATGGGCACCGGGGAGCTGTTTTTT.

This clonotype has a single count. The gene calls are TRBV6-1 and TRBJ1-2; 7 bases map to TRBD1. With 5 bases clipped from V and 7 bases from J, the junction kept 10 bases outside the gene matches. CDR3 length equals 14 residues. Per the germline V gene, CDR1 is MNHNS and CDR2 is SASEGT. The CDR3 sequence is CASSPQGGGSGYTF. In DNA form, the CDR3 reads TGTGCCAGCAGTCCCCAGGGAGGGGGCAGTGGCTACACCTTC.